The 20 T cell receptor beta chains below all came from one sample that was sequenced in a study of human T cells and chemical hapten exposure. TCRdb redid the calling of the 5' RACE reads with MiXCR, one entry per CDR3 protein. The sample lists tens of thousands of distinct CDR3 sequences; less than 9.5% were seen once. Total RNA was isolated from whole blood that had not been fractionated. Receptors originate from a male donor in good health.

This chain links TRBV11-2 with TRBJ2-7; TRBD1 matches at 7 bases. The CDR3 is 13 residues long. CDR1 SGHAT and CDR2 FQNNGV come from the germline V gene. J lost 4 bases, V lost 5 bases, and 5 bases had no gene match. In nucleotides, the CDR3 is TGTGCCAGCAGCCTGGGACAGCAATACGAGCAGTACTTC. Translating gives CASSLGQQYEQYF.

This clonotype was seen at least ten times. The genes are TRBV5-4 and TRBJ1-2, with TRBD1 matching 7 bases. V was clipped by 0 bases and J by 1 base; unmatched bases: 0. The CDR3 has 14 amino acids. Per the germline V gene, CDR1 is SGHNT and CDR2 is YYREEE (reference sequence). The CDR3 DNA follows: TGTGCCAGCAGCTTGGGACAGGGTAACTATGGCTACACCTTC. It encodes CASSLGQGNYGYTF.

This clonotype was recorded many times. V usage is TRBV4-1 and J usage is TRBJ2-6; D gene unclear. Germline V gives CDR1 MGHRA, CDR2 YSYEKL. The CDR3 extends over 16 amino acids. The V and J ends lost 0 bases and 2 bases respectively, with 8 bases between them. The CDR3 nucleotides are TGCGCCAGCAGCCAAGAAGGTGGAACTGGGGCCAACGTCCTGACTTTC. Translated: CASSQEGGTGANVLTF.

This clonotype was counted only a few times. This chain links TRBV5-1 with TRBJ1-5; 9 nucleotides align to TRBD1. V trimming: 4 bases; J trimming: 0 bases; junction bases outside the gene matches: 2. CDR3 length equals 15 residues. The germline V gene has CDR1 SGHRS and CDR2 YFSETQ. The CDR3 sequence: CASSPTGGSNQPQHF. The CDR3 nucleotides read TGCGCCAGCAGCCCGACAGGGGGTAGCAATCAGCCCCAGCATTTT.

J is TRBJ1-1 and V is TRBV7-9; 10 nucleotides match TRBD1. The V gene's germline CDR1 is SEHNR and CDR2 FQNEAQ (reference sequence). V lost 5 bases, J lost 4 bases, and 31 bases stayed unmatched. This CDR3 has 23 amino acids. The CDR3 DNA is TGTGCCAGCAGCGACGCCCTGGGCCTGGGCATCCCTGACCGGGACAGGGGAACCACTGAAGCTTTCTTT. Protein: CASSDALGLGIPDRDRGTTEAFF.

This clonotype turned up a few times. The rearrangement uses TRBV7-8 and TRBJ1-5; D gene unclear. Germline V lookup: CDR1 SGHVS, CDR2 FQNEAQ. V lost 2 bases, J lost 2 bases, and 16 bases lay in between. The CDR3 runs to 17 residues. CDR3 region: CASSLRTGGTGNQPQHF. The CDR3 DNA reads TGTGCCAGCAGCTTACGAACCGGAGGCACAGGCAATCAGCCCCAGCATTTT.

The V and J genes are TRBV5-4 and TRBJ2-5; D is uncertain. Trimming cost V 0 bases and J 0 bases, with 12 bases left between them. CDR3 length: 16 amino acids. The V gene's germline CDR1 is SGHNT and CDR2 YYREEE (reference sequence). This CDR3 reads CASSLVAQLYQETQYF. For the CDR3, the DNA is TGTGCCAGCAGCTTGGTGGCGCAACTGTACCAAGAGACCCAGTACTTC.

The J gene is TRBJ2-4, the V gene TRBV5-6; D is unresolved. V was cut by 4 bases and J by 5 bases, with 7 bases left in between. This CDR3 has 12 amino acids. The germline gives CDR1 SGHDT, CDR2 YYEEEE. CDR3 DNA: TGTGCCAGCAGCGCGACGGAAAACATTCAGTACTTC. Protein product: CASSATENIQYF.

The chain employs TRBV6-2 or TRBV6-3 and TRBJ1-2; TRBD1 aligns across 7 bases. Germline CDR1 and CDR2: MNHEY and SVGEGT. The ends lost 0 bases at V and 4 bases at J; junction bases unmatched: 11. This CDR3 contains 17 residues. The CDR3 sequence is CASSYSRGQRLFYGYTF. The DNA of the CDR3 is TGTGCCAGCAGTTACTCGAGGGGACAGCGACTTTTCTATGGCTACACCTTC.

At least ten counts were recorded for this clonotype. The gene calls are TRBV20-1 and TRBJ2-1, with 14 bases lining up with TRBD2. Trimming took 3 bases from V and 8 from J; bases not matched to a gene: 9. This CDR3 is built from 16 residues. CDR1 is DFQATT, CDR2 SNEGSKA, per germline (reference sequence). CDR3 sequence reads: CSARETSGGAGYEQFF. DNA for the CDR3: TGCAGTGCTAGGGAGACTAGCGGGGGGGCCGGTTATGAGCAGTTCTTC.

This clonotype has a count of ten or more. This sequence joins TRBV6-5 and TRBJ1-2; 7 bases line up with TRBD1. The CDR3 is 16 residues long. Losses at the gene ends were 0 bases for V and 7 bases for J; bases not matched to a gene: 11. Germline lookup yields CDR1 MNHEY and CDR2 SVGAGI. The CDR3 region is CASSYSRDSLLGGYTF. CDR3 nucleotides: TGTGCCAGCAGTTACTCCCGGGACAGCCTTCTGGGTGGCTACACCTTC.

V and J are TRBV5-1 and TRBJ2-3, with 7 positions matching TRBD1. This CDR3 contains 13 residues. Germline-derived CDR1 and CDR2 are SGHRS and YFSETQ. V was pared by 3 bases and J by 6 bases, with 4 bases of the junction left unmatched. In DNA form, the CDR3 reads TGCGCCAGCAGCTCACAGGGGCAGGATACGCAGTATTTT. It codes for CASSSQGQDTQYF.

The rearrangement uses TRBV29-1 and TRBJ2-7; TRBD1 agrees at 7 bases. Trimming at V came to 7 bases and at J to 3 bases, leaving 3 bases not matched to a gene. The CDR3 covers 11 residues. The germline V gene has CDR1 SQVTM and CDR2 ANQGSEA. CDR3 coding DNA: TGCAGCGCTAGACAGGGCTACGAGCAGTACTTC. Protein sequence: CSARQGYEQYF.

The chain carries TRBV29-1 and TRBJ1-4; D remains ambiguous. V was shortened by 8 bases and J by 4 bases, with 14 bases between the two germline ends. CDR3 length equals 13 residues. In germline, CDR1 is SQVTM, CDR2 ANQGSEA. The DNA for the CDR3 is TGCAGCTCCTCCGACGTGTTTAATGAAAAACTGTTTTTT. Translating it yields CSSSDVFNEKLFF.

This chain connects TRBV12-3 or TRBV12-4 to TRBJ2-5; D is perhaps TRBD1 or TRBD2 (6 bases each). V lost 3 bases to trimming and J lost 10 bases, with 18 bases between them. The CDR3 has 14 amino acids. CDR3 DNA: TGTGCCAGCAGTTTTCGATCCCGGAAGGGGGGCCAGTACTTC. It translates to CASSFRSRKGGQYF.

V usage is TRBV19 and J usage is TRBJ1-1; TRBD1 agrees at 9 bases. CDR3 size: 15 residues. The V gene's germline CDR1 is LNHDA and CDR2 SQIVND (reference sequence). V was pared by 5 bases and J by 4 bases, with 8 bases of the junction left unmatched. The CDR3 DNA reads as TGTGCCAGTAGTGCCCAACAGGGGGCGAGCACTGAAGCTTTCTTT. Its protein product is CASSAQQGASTEAFF.

A note on this clonotype: Being one base from a much bigger clone, this may be a read error. The chain has TRBV6-5 and TRBJ2-5; the match to TRBD1 covers 8 bases. Trimming at V came to 5 bases and at J to 5 bases, leaving 7 bases not matched to a gene. The CDR3 contains 14 residues. Germline V gene data show CDR1 as MNHEY and CDR2 as SVGAGI. The CDR3 region is CASSTGQAWETQYF. The DNA of the CDR3 is TGTGCCAGCAGTACGGGACAGGCGTGGGAGACCCAGTACTTC.

This clonotype showed up just a few times. This chain links TRBV15 with TRBJ2-7, with 10 bases lining up with TRBD2. V trimming: 0 bases; J trimming: 6 bases; junction bases outside the gene matches: 11. CDR1 and CDR2 (germline): LNHNV, YYDKDF (reference sequence). The CDR3 runs 17 residues. CDR3: CATSRDLIAGGTAEQYF. In DNA form, the CDR3 reads TGTGCCACCAGCAGAGACCTTATAGCGGGAGGCACCGCCGAGCAGTACTTC.

This clonotype occurred a few times. The V and J genes are TRBV14 and TRBJ2-5; D gene uncertain. From germline, CDR1 is SGHDN and CDR2 FVKESK. Trimming shortened V by 1 base and J by 2 bases, and 14 bases separated the two germline ends. There are 16 residues in the CDR3. CDR3 nucleotide sequence: TGTGCCAGCAGCCAAGCAAGCTGGCAGAGACAAGAGACCCAGTACTTC. This sequence encodes CASSQASWQRQETQYF.

The chain employs TRBV12-3 or TRBV12-4 and TRBJ1-5; perhaps TRBD1 as D (6 bases). The V gene lost 5 bases and the J gene lost 2 bases, with 7 bases spanning the gap. The CDR3 has 13 amino acids. CDR3 loop: CASSRQGNQPQHF. CDR3 in DNA: TGTGCCAGCAGTCGACAGGGCAATCAGCCCCAGCATTTT.